This T cell receptor (beta chain) stems from a study of T cell responses to AZD1222 COVID-19 vaccine. This CDR3 contains 15 residues. V was cut by 2 bases and J by 4 bases, with 12 bases left in between. Germline V CDR1 and CDR2: SGHAT, FQNNGV. Study-wide results and caveats: The number of AZD1222 recipients seropositive at baseline was only five or six. Reportedly, nearly half of unique spike TCRs recognized epitopes outside B.1.351/B.1.1.7 mutations. Clonal diversity may have been underestimated, and the donors were mostly white British, with more females than males.

Produced via immunoSEQ multiplex PCR; TCRdb's table is partial and in-frame only. This table holds about 180,000 clones, 88% found once. Second-dose schedules of about 4 or about 12 weeks were combined. In the case of this clone: The antigen remains unidentified.

The source is an adult who received the AZD1222 COVID-19 vaccine. This sample comprised peripheral blood, obtained 28 days after the second AZD1222 dose. The gene calls are TRBV11-2 and TRBJ2-1; D perhaps matches TRBD1 (5 bases). The CDR3 is CASSLNLRQYNEQFF. CDR3 in DNA: TGTGCCAGCAGCTTAAACCTCAGACAGTACAATGAGCAGTTCTTC.